A single sample gave rise to the 20 T cell receptor beta chains below, sequenced in a study of blood T cell repertoires in COVID-19. Profiled with immunoSEQ multiplex PCR; TCRdb holds only in-frame clones, not every one. Seen here are 150,000 to 200,000 clones, 83% observed once, and the top ten hold under 10%. Sample: peripheral blood. The receptors were gathered from a woman in her seventies with COVID-19, enrolled during active disease.

This sequence joins TRBV12-5 and TRBJ1-3, with 8 bases lining up with TRBD1. The CDR3 is 14 amino acids. The junction had 2 bases not matched to a gene; V was cut back by 6 bases and J by 1 base. Germline-derived CDR1 and CDR2 are LGHNT and FRNRAP. The CDR3 reads CASGRTGSGNTIYF. The CDR3 nucleotides are TGTGCTAGTGGCCGGACAGGGTCTGGAAACACCATATATTTT.

This chain joins TRBV19 and TRBJ1-1; the D is unclear. Germline CDR1 reads LNHDA; CDR2 reads SQIVND (reference sequence). CDR3 length: 13 amino acids. Trimming removed 9 bases at V and 1 base at J, with 12 bases between. CDR3 amino acids: CASFRYSNTEAFF. In nucleotides, the CDR3 is TGTGCCAGCTTCAGGTACTCGAACACTGAAGCTTTCTTT.

The chain has TRBV19 and TRBJ2-1; possibly TRBD2 for D (6 bases). V was trimmed by 6 bases and J by 3 bases, leaving 12 bases between them. In germline, CDR1 is LNHDA, CDR2 SQIVND (reference sequence). CDR3 size: 14 residues. The CDR3 region is CASSTGTHYNEQFF. The CDR3 region has the DNA TGTGCCAGTAGCACCGGGACTCACTACAATGAGCAGTTCTTC.

In nucleotides, the CDR3 is TGTGCCAGTAGTGCCTCTAGCGCCCCTTACAATGAGCAGTTCTTC. Its protein is CASSASSAPYNEQFF. The J gene is TRBJ2-1, the V gene TRBV19; TRBD2 is a possible D gene (6 bases). The V end lost 5 bases, the J end lost 4 bases, and 15 bases lay between the germline ends. CDR3 length: 15 amino acids. Germline CDR1 and CDR2: LNHDA and SQIVND (reference sequence).

The rearrangement uses TRBV10-3 and TRBJ1-5; D unclear. The CDR3 extends over 13 amino acids. Germline assignment: CDR1 ENHRY and CDR2 SYGVKD. V was clipped by 5 bases and J by 6 bases, with 11 bases between them. The CDR3 bases are TGTGCCATCAGTTCACTAGACCGTCAGCCCCAGCATTTT. Its translation: CAISSLDRQPQHF.

The CDR3 spells CASSLASRAQHF. CDR3 in DNA: TGTGCCAGCAGTTTAGCGTCACGAGCCCAGCATTTT. The chain carries TRBV12-3 or TRBV12-4 and TRBJ1-5; no clear D. This CDR3 spans 12 amino acids. Between the trimmed V and J ends, which lost 0 bases and 11 bases, there was a span of 8 bases.

The chain is built from TRBV5-4 and TRBJ2-7, with 10 bases identical to TRBD2. Germline V gene lookup returns CDR1 SGHNT and CDR2 YYREEE (reference sequence). CDR3 length: 16 amino acids. Trimming cost V 0 bases and J 0 bases; bases outside gene matches: 3. CDR3 nucleotides: TGTGCCAGCAGCTTGGGGACTAGCGGCGGCTCCTACGAGCAGTACTTC. This codes for CASSLGTSGGSYEQYF.

This chain links TRBV24-1 with TRBJ1-3; the D is unclear. The V end was cut by 2 bases, the J end by 1 base, with 14 bases between. The CDR3 is made up of 17 amino acids. Germline loops: CDR1 KGHDR, CDR2 SFDVKD. CDR3 bases: TGTGCCACCAGTGATTCGCGAATCGGGAGATCTGGAAACACCATATATTTT. It yields the protein CATSDSRIGRSGNTIYF.

The chain has TRBV7-8 and TRBJ2-7, with 9 bases that match TRBD2. The germline V gene encodes CDR1 SGHVS and CDR2 FQNEAQ. The ends lost 4 bases at V and 0 bases at J; junction bases unmatched: 7. CDR3 length equals 16 residues. The CDR3 DNA sequence: TGTGCCAGCAGCTGGCGTAGCGGGAGTCTCTCCTACGAGCAGTACTTC. Protein product: CASSWRSGSLSYEQYF.

The chain carries TRBV5-1 and TRBJ2-1, with 9 bases fitting TRBD2. The CDR3 has 18 amino acids. Looked up from germline, CDR1 is SGHRS and CDR2 is YFSETQ. V was pared by 0 bases and J by 6 bases, with 13 bases of the junction left unmatched. The CDR3 region has the DNA TGCGCCAGCAGCTTGGTACCGGCGGGAGGGCCCCAGACCAATGAGCAGTTCTTC. This gives the protein CASSLVPAGGPQTNEQFF. Full variable domain (rest looked up from reference TRBV5-1 and TRBJ2-1): KAGVTQTPRYLIKTRGQQVTLSCSPISGHRSVSWYQQTPGQGLQFLFEYFSETQRNKGNFPGRFSGRQFSNSRSEMNVSTLELGDSALYLCASSLVPAGGPQTNEQFFGPGTRLTVL.

The chain has TRBV25-1 and TRBJ2-7; tentatively, D is TRBD2 (5 bases). Germline V lookup: CDR1 MGHDK, CDR2 SYGVNS. CDR3 length: 15 residues. Trimming left V 5 bases short and J 2 bases short, with 16 bases between. CDR3 sequence reads: CASSRSGSSPYEQYF. The CDR3 DNA follows: TGTGCCAGCAGTAGATCTGGGAGTTCACCCTACGAGCAGTACTTC.

This sequence joins TRBV5-1 and TRBJ1-2; D perhaps matches TRBD1 (5 bases). CDR1 SGHRS and CDR2 YFSETQ come from the germline V gene. The CDR3 contains 14 residues. V was pared by 0 bases and J by 4 bases, with 10 bases between. CDR3 nucleotides: TGCGCCAGCAGCTTGGGGGGCGATAGCTATGGCTACACCTTC. Its protein is CASSLGGDSYGYTF.

The CDR3 nucleotides are TGTGCCAGCAGCCAAGATCACAGGGCCTACGAGCAGTACTTC. As protein: CASSQDHRAYEQYF. This rearrangement joins TRBV3-1 (or the pseudogene TRBV3-2) to TRBJ2-7, with D tentatively TRBD1 (6 bases). V was clipped by 0 bases and J by 2 bases, with 8 bases between them. The CDR3 consists of 14 residues. Germline assignment: CDR1 LGHDT and CDR2 YNNKEL (reference sequence).

In this sample, this clone turned up once. For the CDR3, the DNA is TGCAGCGCCGTGTTCGACAGACTTCAAGAGACCCAGTACTTC. Its protein product is CSAVFDRLQETQYF. The J gene is TRBJ2-5, the V gene TRBV29-1, with D possibly matching TRBD1 (5 bases). The CDR3 has 14 amino acids. Trimming pared 7 bases from V and 2 bases from J, leaving 17 bases between. In germline, CDR1 is SQVTM, CDR2 ANQGSEA.

The chain couples TRBV21-1 to TRBJ2-7; the table's D call, TRBD2, was not checked against the DNA. TRBV21-1 is given as a pseudogene. The CDR3 has 15 residues. The CDR3, as DNA: TGTGCCAGCAGCAATTCTGGGACTAGCGGATACGAGCAGTACTTC. Translation: CASSNSGTSGYEQYF.

V usage is TRBV6-2 or TRBV6-3 and J usage is TRBJ2-1, with 8 positions matching TRBD2. The CDR3 is 14 amino acids. Trimming at V came to 6 bases and at J to 4 bases, leaving 5 bases not matched to a gene. The germline V gene encodes CDR1 MNHEY and CDR2 SVGEGT. DNA of the CDR3: TGTGCCAGCAGCTCTGGGACTAGATACAATGAGCAGTTCTTC. Translation gives CASSSGTRYNEQFF.

The chain uses TRBV5-8 and TRBJ1-3; a possible D gene is TRBD1 (5 bases). Trimming removed 5 bases from V and 2 bases from J, with 20 bases in between. From germline, CDR1 is SGHTS and CDR2 YDEGEE. The CDR3 sequence is 17 residues long. The CDR3 DNA is TGTGCCAGCAGGGCGACCACTCGGGGGGTTACTGGAAACACCATATATTTT. Residues: CASRATTRGVTGNTIYF.

The chain has TRBV12-3 or TRBV12-4 and TRBJ1-6, with D tentatively TRBD1 (5 bases). The CDR3 runs 13 residues. V was trimmed by 2 bases and J by 9 bases, leaving 8 bases between them. Written as DNA, the CDR3 is TGTGCCAGCAGTTTATCGGGGGTTTCACCCCTCCACTTT. Translating gives CASSLSGVSPLHF.

V and J are TRBV9 and TRBJ2-3, with 7 positions matching TRBD1. V lost 2 bases, J lost 1 base, and 7 bases stayed unmatched. CDR3 size: 16 residues. The germline gives CDR1 SGDLS, CDR2 YYNGEE. CDR3 sequence (DNA): TGTGCCAGCAGCGTCTCCTCGACAGGGCGCACAGATACGCAGTATTTT. This translates into CASSVSSTGRTDTQYF.

The V and J genes are TRBV5-1 and TRBJ1-6; TRBD1 might be the D (6 bases). This CDR3 spans 16 amino acids. V was shortened by 4 bases and J by 6 bases, with 17 bases between the two germline ends. Germline V CDR1 and CDR2: SGHRS, YFSETQ. In nucleotides, the CDR3 is TGCGCCAGCAGCCCAGGGGATGTTACGGGTAATTCACCCCTCCACTTT. Amino acids: CASSPGDVTGNSPLHF.